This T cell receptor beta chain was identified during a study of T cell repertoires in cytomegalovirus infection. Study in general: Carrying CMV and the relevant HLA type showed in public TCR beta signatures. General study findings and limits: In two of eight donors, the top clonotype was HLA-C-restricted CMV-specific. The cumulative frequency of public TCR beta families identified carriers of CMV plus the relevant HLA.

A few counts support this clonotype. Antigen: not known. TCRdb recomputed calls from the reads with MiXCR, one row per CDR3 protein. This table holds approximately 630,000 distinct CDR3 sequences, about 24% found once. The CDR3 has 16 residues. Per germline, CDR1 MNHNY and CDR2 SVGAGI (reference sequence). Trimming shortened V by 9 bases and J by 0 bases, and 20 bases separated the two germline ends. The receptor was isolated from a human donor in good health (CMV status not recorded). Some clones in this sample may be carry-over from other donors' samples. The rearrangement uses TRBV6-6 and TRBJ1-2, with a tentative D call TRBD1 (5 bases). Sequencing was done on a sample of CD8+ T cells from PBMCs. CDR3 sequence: CASLPRSRTTNYGYTF. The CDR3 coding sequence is TGTGCCAGTCTTCCCCGGTCCAGGACAACTAACTATGGCTACACCTTC.